This T cell receptor beta chain was found in a study of T cell responses to AZD1222 COVID-19 vaccine. Study-level results: White British people made up most donors, females outnumbered males, and clonal diversity was possibly underestimated.

CDR3 size: 15 residues. Germline V gives CDR1 LNHDA, CDR2 SQIVND (reference sequence). Trimming removed 3 bases from V and 4 bases from J, with 12 bases in between. As concerns this clone: Its antigen is not identified.

TCRdb's copy holds only in-frame clones and misses some; the assay was immunoSEQ multiplex PCR. Altogether 75,000 to 95,000 clones are present, approximately 89% being singletons, with the ten largest covering 2.8%. The rearrangement joins TRBV19 to TRBJ1-4; no reliable D call. The sequence was collected from an adult in good health. Material: peripheral blood, obtained on day 0 of MenACWY control vaccination. Written as DNA, the CDR3 is TGTGCCAGTAGTATTACGAAAGGGAATAATGAAAAACTGTTTTTT. It specifies CASSITKGNNEKLFF.